What follows are 13 T cell receptor beta chains derived from one specimen sequenced in a study of radiation and T cells in renal cell carcinoma. Produced via immunoSEQ multiplex PCR; TCRdb's table is partial and in-frame only. The sample lists more than 95,000 clones, around 81% occurring once. The time point here: blood 2 weeks post-SBRT. Described treatment: 15 Gy SBRT to primary tumor, nephrectomy 4 weeks later. The sequences come from blood, collected from a patient whose treatment included radiotherapy and nephrectomy. The receptors stem from a man between 50 and 59 years old with renal cell carcinoma.

The V gene is TRBV6-6, the J gene TRBJ1-5; 7 bases align to TRBD1. Germline V gene lookup returns CDR1 MNHNY and CDR2 SVGAGI (reference sequence). This CDR3 is built from 15 residues. V gave up 6 bases and J gave up 2 bases; unmatched junction bases: 7. In DNA form, the CDR3 reads TGTGCCAGCAGGACACCAACAGGGGGCAATCAGCCCCAGCATTTT. The encoded protein is CASRTPTGGNQPQHF.

V gene TRBV30 combines with J gene TRBJ1-6; TRBD1 is a possible D gene (6 bases). The length of the CDR3 is 15 residues. Germline-derived CDR1 and CDR2 are GTSNPN and SVGIG (reference sequence). V shed 1 base and J shed 6 bases, with 13 bases lying between them. CDR3 DNA: TGTGCCTGGAGTGCCCTCCTGGGGGCTAATTCACCCCTCCACTTT. Amino acids: CAWSALLGANSPLHF.

The J gene is TRBJ2-3, the V gene TRBV2, with 12 bases aligning to TRBD2. Per the germline V gene, CDR1 is SNHLY and CDR2 is FYNNEI. This CDR3 region has 15 residues. Unmatched junction bases numbered 6, after V lost 6 bases and J lost 5 bases. CDR3: CASSLTSGGEDTQYF. For the CDR3, the DNA is TGTGCCAGCAGCTTGACTAGCGGGGGTGAAGATACGCAGTATTTT.

This sequence joins TRBV11-2 and TRBJ2-7; 11 bases agree with TRBD2. V trimming: 8 bases; J trimming: 5 bases; junction bases outside the gene matches: 5. CDR1 and CDR2 from the germline V gene are SGHAT and FQNNGV. CDR3 length: 13 amino acids. DNA of the CDR3: TGTGCCAGCTTAGTTAGCGGGAGGGACGAGCAGTACTTC. It yields the protein CASLVSGRDEQYF.

The chain has TRBV18 and TRBJ1-3, with D maybe TRBD1 (5 bases). Germline loops: CDR1 KGHSH, CDR2 LQKENI. The CDR3 length is 15 residues. With 5 bases removed from V and 4 bases from J, the gap between germline ends came to 15 bases. CDR3 nucleotides: TGTGCCAGCTCAACCTTGGGGCAGCGCGGAAACACCATATATTTT. Protein sequence: CASSTLGQRGNTIYF.

The chain uses TRBV6-5 and TRBJ1-4; the match to TRBD1 covers 8 bases. Looked up from germline, CDR1 is MNHEY and CDR2 is SVGAGI. CDR3 length equals 16 residues. Trimming at V came to 0 bases and at J to 8 bases, leaving 8 bases not matched to a gene. The CDR3 sequence is CASSYSIQGAEEKLFF. Here the CDR3 DNA reads TGTGCCAGCAGTTACTCGATTCAGGGGGCGGAAGAAAAACTGTTTTTT.

This chain joins TRBV15 and TRBJ2-3; 7 bases are shared with TRBD1. V lost 3 bases to trimming and J lost 5 bases; unmatched junction nucleotides: 14. This CDR3 region has 17 residues. The germline gives CDR1 LNHNV, CDR2 YYDKDF (reference sequence). The CDR3 sequence: CATSRETGKSVGDTQYF. CDR3 bases: TGTGCCACCAGCAGGGAGACAGGGAAATCAGTAGGAGATACGCAGTATTTT.

About this clone itself: The sample has other DNA sequences that encode this CDR3 too. This rearrangement joins TRBV18 to TRBJ1-5; D gene ambiguous. Trimming shortened V by 2 bases and J by 5 bases, and 7 bases separated the two germline ends. Germline CDR1 is KGHSH and CDR2 is LQKENI. The CDR3 consists of 13 residues. The CDR3 loop is CASSPGRDQPQHF. DNA for the CDR3: TGTGCCAGCTCACCAGGGCGGGATCAGCCCCAGCATTTT.

The V gene is TRBV7-9, the J gene TRBJ2-1; 11 bases are a match to TRBD2. The CDR3 is made up of 16 amino acids. Germline-derived CDR1 and CDR2 are SEHNR and FQNEAQ (reference sequence). V lost 0 bases to trimming and J lost 7 bases; unmatched junction nucleotides: 5. The CDR3 nucleotides are TGTGCCAGCAGCTTAGCCTCCACTAGCGGGAGTAATGAGCAGTTCTTC. Protein: CASSLASTSGSNEQFF.

The gene calls are TRBV2 and TRBJ2-3, with a tentative D call TRBD2 (5 bases). With 5 bases removed from V and 14 bases from J, the gap between germline ends came to 17 bases. CDR1 and CDR2 (germline): SNHLY, FYNNEI. The CDR3 length is 12 residues. CDR3 sequence: CASSPGLPRMYF. The CDR3 DNA reads as TGTGCCAGCAGTCCAGGACTGCCTCGTATGTATTTT.

The chain couples TRBV11-1 to TRBJ2-5; 7 nucleotides agree with TRBD2. V dropped 1 base and J dropped 8; count of bases not matched to a gene: 10. CDR1 and CDR2 from the germline V gene are SGHAT and FQDESV (reference sequence). CDR3 length: 15 residues. As DNA, the CDR3 is TGTGCCAGCAGCTTAGAGTATTGGGGGGGTTCAACCCAGTACTTC. This translates into CASSLEYWGGSTQYF. Combining the CDR3 with reference TRBV11-1 and TRBJ2-5 gives the whole variable domain EAEVAQSPRYKITEKSQAVAFWCDPISGHATLYWYRQILGQGPELLVQFQDESVVDDSQLPKDRFSAERLKGVDSTLKIQPAELGDSAMYLCASSLEYWGGSTQYFGPGTRLLVL.

The gene calls are TRBV13 and TRBJ2-3, with 13 positions matching TRBD2. V lost 1 base, J lost 0 bases, and 1 base stayed unmatched. This CDR3 region has 17 residues. CDR1 and CDR2 (germline): PRHDT, FYEKMQ (reference sequence). This chain's CDR3 is CASSLELAGGSTDTQYF. The CDR3 DNA is TGTGCCAGCAGCTTAGAACTAGCGGGGGGGAGCACAGATACGCAGTATTTT.

This clone was seen once. This chain joins TRBV28 and TRBJ1-1; D unresolved. Per germline, CDR1 MDHEN and CDR2 SYDVKM. V was shortened by 3 bases and J by 0 bases, with 20 bases between the two germline ends. The CDR3 runs 18 residues. Here the CDR3 reads CASSLGFGQALMNTEAFF. The CDR3 nucleotides are TGTGCCAGCAGTTTGGGCTTTGGGCAGGCGCTAATGAACACTGAAGCTTTCTTT.